These 25 T cell receptor beta chains share one sample of origin, sequenced in a study of cytomegalovirus exposure and HLA in healthy donors. Clones were read by immunoSEQ multiplex PCR, and TCRdb kept only the in-frame ones, dropping some. The table includes 45,000 to 55,000 clones, 88% detected once. The sample consisted of PBMCs. The origin of the receptors is a woman aged 30 to 39 in good health and CMV-seronegative.

V usage is TRBV5-1 and J usage is TRBJ1-2; D gene ambiguous. Per the germline V gene, CDR1 is SGHRS and CDR2 is YFSETQ. With 5 bases removed from V and 0 bases from J, the gap between germline ends came to 11 bases. This CDR3 region has 14 residues. CDR3 sequence (DNA): TGCGCCAGCAGAGAGCCCCTAGCTAACTATGGCTACACCTTC. This sequence encodes CASREPLANYGYTF.

This clone was counted once. The V gene is TRBV14, the J gene TRBJ2-1; 7 positions agree with TRBD2. After removal of 2 bases from V and 7 bases from J, the junction contained 11 bases not matched to a gene. The germline V gene encodes CDR1 SGHDN and CDR2 FVKESK. This CDR3 has 16 amino acids. This CDR3 reads CASSQPGGGKGNEQFF. CDR3 DNA: TGTGCCAGCAGCCAACCCGGGGGAGGGAAGGGAAATGAGCAGTTCTTC.

V and J are TRBV5-1 and TRBJ2-7; 8 bases fit TRBD1. V lost 4 bases, J lost 2 bases, and 5 bases stayed unmatched. This CDR3 has 14 amino acids. Germline loops: CDR1 SGHRS, CDR2 YFSETQ. The CDR3 coding sequence is TGCGCCAGCAGCCAGGGACAGGTTACCTACGAGCAGTACTTC. Amino acid sequence: CASSQGQVTYEQYF.

This chain uses TRBV4-3 with TRBJ1-2; a possible D gene is TRBD1 (5 bases). Between the trimmed V and J ends, which lost 1 base and 3 bases, there was a span of 9 bases. The CDR3 covers 14 residues. In germline, CDR1 is LGHNA, CDR2 YSLEER. Here the CDR3 reads CASSQAPTDYGYTF. CDR3 bases: TGCGCCAGCAGCCAAGCGCCGACAGACTATGGCTACACCTTC.

The chain couples TRBV6-6 to TRBJ2-7; D unclear. The CDR3 is 14 amino acids. Germline V gives CDR1 MNHNY, CDR2 SVGAGI (reference sequence). V was cut by 4 bases and J by 2 bases, with 12 bases left in between. In DNA, the CDR3 is TGTGCCAGCAGTTTGCAGGCCCACGCCTACGAGCAGTACTTC. Its translation: CASSLQAHAYEQYF.

V and J are TRBV9 and TRBJ2-7; TRBD2 aligns across 8 bases. The V and J ends lost 1 base and 2 bases, in that order; junction bases with no gene match: 5. The CDR3 runs to 15 residues. Germline V gene sequence: CDR1 SGDLS, CDR2 YYNGEE. CDR3 protein: CASSVSTSGPYEQYF. CDR3 DNA sequence: TGTGCCAGCAGCGTAAGTACTAGCGGCCCCTACGAGCAGTACTTC.

This clone was counted once. The J gene is TRBJ2-3, the V gene TRBV28; weak D call: TRBD1 (6 bases). Trimming removed 8 bases at V and 6 bases at J, with 18 bases between. The CDR3 runs 14 residues. Germline CDR1 reads MDHEN; CDR2 reads SYDVKM. CDR3 sequence (DNA): TGTGCCAGCCGAACAGGGAGATCCTTGGATACGCAGTATTTT. Translating gives CASRTGRSLDTQYF.

The rearrangement uses TRBV27 and TRBJ2-7; perhaps TRBD2 as D (6 bases). Germline V gene lookup returns CDR1 MNHEY and CDR2 SMNVEV (reference sequence). Trimming cost V 2 bases and J 4 bases, with 6 bases left between them. The CDR3 consists of 12 residues. The CDR3 DNA reads TGTGCCAGCAGTTTAGGGGGGTACGAGCAGTACTTC. Its translation is CASSLGGYEQYF.

The chain joins TRBV27 to TRBJ2-1; tentatively, D is TRBD2 (6 bases). V lost 8 bases and J lost 2, with 16 bases in between. Germline V gene sequence: CDR1 MNHEY, CDR2 SMNVEV (reference sequence). This CDR3 is built from 15 residues. The DNA for the CDR3 is TGTGCCAGCGGGTCGGGGGACGGCACCTACAATGAGCAGTTCTTC. It codes for CASGSGDGTYNEQFF.

The chain uses TRBV28 and TRBJ2-7; TRBD2 matches 10 bases. Germline assignment: CDR1 MDHEN and CDR2 SYDVKM. The CDR3 consists of 15 residues. The junction had 8 bases not matched to a gene; V was cut back by 2 bases and J by 7 bases. For the CDR3, the DNA is TGTGCCAGCAGTTTAATGGCTAGCGGGAGTCGGGAGCAGTACTTC. Its protein product is CASSLMASGSREQYF.

V gene TRBV5-6 combines with J gene TRBJ2-1; TRBD2 matches 9 bases. The CDR3 spans 18 residues. V shed 4 bases and J 0 bases; nucleotides not matched to a gene: 11. Germline V gene data show CDR1 as SGHDT and CDR2 as YYEEEE. The chain's CDR3 is CASSQLASGKRSYNEQFF. The CDR3 nucleotides read TGTGCCAGCAGCCAGTTGGCTAGCGGGAAACGCTCCTACAATGAGCAGTTCTTC.

Only a few counts were recorded for this clone. This CDR3 is CASSESQGTAYNEQFF. The CDR3 nucleotides read TGTGCCAGCAGTGAATCCCAGGGTACGGCCTACAATGAGCAGTTCTTC. V usage is TRBV25-1 and J usage is TRBJ2-1; possible D gene TRBD1, 5 bases. Trimming shortened V by 1 base and J by 2 bases, and 12 bases separated the two germline ends. The CDR3 is made up of 16 amino acids. CDR1 is MGHDK and CDR2 is SYGVNS in the germline V gene.

V and J are TRBV11-2 and TRBJ2-7, with D maybe TRBD2 (6 bases). Trimming shortened V by 1 base and J by 3 bases, and 7 bases separated the two germline ends. The CDR3 sequence is 13 residues long. Germline V CDR1 and CDR2: SGHAT, FQNNGV. The CDR3 DNA reads TGTGCCAGCAGCTTAGGGCGGGGCTACGAGCAGTACTTC. Its protein product is CASSLGRGYEQYF.

The rearrangement uses TRBV6-5 and TRBJ1-5; 10 bases match TRBD1. V dropped 0 bases and J dropped 7; count of bases not matched to a gene: 3. This CDR3 region has 15 residues. Germline CDR1 reads MNHEY; CDR2 reads SVGAGI. CDR3 nucleotide sequence: TGTGCCAGCAGTTACTCGGGGACAGGGGACCAGCCCCAGCATTTT. Its protein is CASSYSGTGDQPQHF.

This rearrangement joins TRBV7-2 to TRBJ1-2; D perhaps matches TRBD1 (6 bases). The CDR3 extends over 16 amino acids. The V end was cut by 0 bases, the J end by 4 bases, with 15 bases between. Germline-derived CDR1 and CDR2 are SGHTA and FQGNSA. The chain's CDR3 is CASSLAGQQGSYGYTF. The CDR3, as DNA: TGTGCCAGCAGCTTAGCAGGGCAACAGGGAAGCTATGGCTACACCTTC.

The genes are TRBV6-5 and TRBJ2-7; TRBD2 matches 8 bases. Germline V lookup: CDR1 MNHEY, CDR2 SVGAGI. J lost 2 bases, V lost 4 bases, and 7 bases had no gene match. The length of the CDR3 is 15 residues. The CDR3 here is CASSWESSGAYEQYF. The DNA of the CDR3 is TGTGCCAGCAGTTGGGAGAGTAGCGGGGCCTACGAGCAGTACTTC.

V usage is TRBV2 and J usage is TRBJ2-7; perhaps TRBD2 as D (5 bases). Germline loops: CDR1 SNHLY, CDR2 FYNNEI. The ends were cut back, 6 bases at V and 5 bases at J, with 14 bases in the middle. This CDR3 has 13 residues. For the CDR3, the DNA is TGTGCCAGCAGCCCAGACTATGGGAACGAGCAGTACTTC. Encoded protein: CASSPDYGNEQYF.

The gene calls are TRBV28 and TRBJ1-1; no firm D call. The germline gives CDR1 MDHEN, CDR2 SYDVKM. V was shortened by 2 bases and J by 6 bases, with 10 bases between the two germline ends. The CDR3 length is 13 residues. CDR3 residues: CASSLAGAAEAFF. In DNA, the CDR3 is TGTGCCAGCAGTTTAGCGGGCGCTGCTGAAGCTTTCTTT.

V is TRBV28 and J is TRBJ2-1; TRBD1 agrees at 7 bases. The CDR3 runs to 19 residues. Per the germline V gene, CDR1 is MDHEN and CDR2 is SYDVKM. The V segment lost 4 bases and the J segment 0 bases; nucleotides outside the gene matches: 15. The CDR3 region is CASSSYGPRGQSSYNEQFF. The DNA of the CDR3 is TGTGCCAGCAGTTCCTATGGCCCCCGGGGACAGAGCTCCTACAATGAGCAGTTCTTC.

The rearrangement joins TRBV27 to TRBJ2-4, with a possible D match to TRBD2 (6 bases). Trimming shortened V by 6 bases and J by 7 bases, and 13 bases separated the two germline ends. The CDR3 is 13 amino acids. Germline lookup yields CDR1 MNHEY and CDR2 SMNVEV (reference sequence). CDR3 protein: CASSLGGRNIQYF. Here the CDR3 DNA reads TGTGCCAGCAGCCTAGGAGGGCGGAACATTCAGTACTTC.

The chain combines TRBV2 with TRBJ1-1; D is possibly TRBD1 (6 bases). Trimming removed 2 bases from V and 1 base from J, with 14 bases in between. The CDR3 is 16 residues long. Germline CDR1 SNHLY, CDR2 FYNNEI. CDR3 amino acids: CASSESRQVPNTEAFF. CDR3 nucleotide sequence: TGTGCCAGCAGTGAATCCCGACAGGTGCCGAACACTGAAGCTTTCTTT.

This clone was recorded a few times. This chain joins TRBV5-1 and TRBJ1-1, with D possibly TRBD1 on 6 matching bases. Trimming shortened V by 4 bases and J by 3 bases, and 16 bases separated the two germline ends. The CDR3 consists of 15 residues. Germline V gene sequence: CDR1 SGHRS, CDR2 YFSETQ. The CDR3 loop reads CASSPLQGWDTEAFF. CDR3 nucleotides: TGCGCCAGCAGCCCCTTACAGGGTTGGGACACTGAAGCTTTCTTT.

This chain joins TRBV6-5 and TRBJ1-1, with D unresolved. The ends were cut back, 5 bases at V and 10 bases at J, with 11 bases in the middle. The CDR3 is 11 residues long. Looked up from germline, CDR1 is MNHEY and CDR2 is SVGAGI. The CDR3 reads CASSELAGAFF. The CDR3 coding sequence is TGTGCCAGCAGTGAACTTGCAGGAGCTTTCTTT.

This clone was recorded a few times. This chain uses TRBV28 with TRBJ2-1; 11 positions match TRBD2. The CDR3 runs 16 residues. Germline loops: CDR1 MDHEN, CDR2 SYDVKM. With 3 bases clipped from V and 9 bases from J, the junction kept 10 bases outside the gene matches. The CDR3 reads CASSFGSTSGAIEQFF. The DNA of the CDR3 is TGTGCCAGCAGTTTCGGGTCGACTAGCGGGGCGATTGAGCAGTTCTTC.

This clone is large by share. The sample contains more than one DNA sequence encoding this CDR3. CDR3 sequence: CASSDSSGSYNEQFF. Written as DNA, the CDR3 is TGTGCCAGCAGTGACTCTAGCGGCTCCTACAATGAGCAGTTCTTC. This chain uses TRBV6-4 with TRBJ2-1; D might be TRBD2 (6 bases). Trimming cost V 0 bases and J 0 bases, with 6 bases left between them. The CDR3 length is 15 residues. CDR1 MRHNA and CDR2 SNTAGT come from the germline V gene.